A selection of T cell receptor beta chains follows, all from one sample in a study of early T cells in non-severe SARS-CoV-2 infection. In TCRdb, the 5' RACE reads were re-called with MiXCR into one record per CDR3 protein. The sample has some 57,000 distinct CDR3 sequences; roughly 13% are singletons. The sample comprised whole blood. These receptors were collected from an adult who was a healthcare worker with PCR-confirmed SARS-CoV-2 infection or an uninfected control (not recorded which). Both conserved end residues are trimmed from each CDR3. Each record gives: clone size, V gene, CDR3 protein. Size values are once, few and many counts, or a class for expanded clones, and some rows have none.

size: few; V: TRBV24-1; CDR3: ATSDLQSGTDTQY
size: .; V: TRBV19; CDR3: ASSFRGMGGYT
size: many; V: TRBV20-1; CDR3: SAILAELSYNEQF
size: many; V: TRBV6-5; CDR3: ASSPRGEGGQPQH
size: .; V: TRBV24-1; CDR3: ATSDWNEQY
size: many; V: TRBV7-3; CDR3: ASSQTSGSDTQY
size: .; V: TRBV11-2; CDR3: ASSFRWEYEQY
size: many; V: TRBV29-1; CDR3: SVLGRLQETQY
size: .; V: TRBV7-2; CDR3: ASSLWTGMATEAF
size: many; V: TRBV4-1; CDR3: ASSHPRGGGNSPLH
size: few; V: TRBV9; CDR3: ASSTLAGGGEQY
size: .; V: TRBV20-1; CDR3: SAGTGLAGYEQY
size: .; V: TRBV9; CDR3: ASSGRGPNTEAF
size: many; V: TRBV12-3/TRBV12-4; CDR3: ASRGQRNEKLF
size: few; V: TRBV6-4; CDR3: ASSRTGDGPTGELF
size: many; V: TRBV20-1; CDR3: SAGTSGRAKNIQY
size: many; V: TRBV7-8; CDR3: ASSLAPVNQPQH
size: .; V: TRBV4-3; CDR3: ASSPRRHQDPNLTGELF
size: many; V: TRBV20-1; CDR3: SASPGHPNYGYT
size: few; V: TRBV11-3; CDR3: ASSLALSNNNEQF
size: .; V: TRBV15; CDR3: ATSRVGDTEAF
size: .; V: TRBV7-8; CDR3: ASSQSTDTQY
size: few; V: TRBV25-1; CDR3: ASSLPRGITDTQY
size: few; V: TRBV6-2/TRBV6-3; CDR3: ASSSSRSYEQY
size: many; V: TRBV11-3; CDR3: ASSLTSTDTQY
size: .; V: TRBV6-2/TRBV6-3; CDR3: ASSYIGTDYGYT
size: many; V: TRBV7-2; CDR3: ASSSGLAGQETQY
size: medium-sized; V: TRBV6-5; CDR3: ASSYAGVEAF
size: many; V: TRBV5-1; CDR3: ASSSRQYQETQY
size: many; V: TRBV29-1; CDR3: SVGKGGRETQY
size: few; V: TRBV20-1; CDR3: SAKRGVYGYT
size: few; V: TRBV3-1; CDR3: ASSQDLGGRAYEQF
size: few; V: TRBV14; CDR3: ASSQDLGTDTQY
size: many; V: TRBV4-3; CDR3: ASSPTGNTEAF
size: .; V: TRBV7-9; CDR3: ASSPQKAGGRNGELF
size: .; V: TRBV2; CDR3: ASTQGGNQPQH
size: .; V: TRBV5-1; CDR3: ASTGDGNTIY
size: .; V: TRBV7-2; CDR3: ASSLDHTDTQY
size: many; V: TRBV18; CDR3: ASSQTGGPEAF
size: few; V: TRBV20-1; CDR3: SARGSSGKDNEQF
size: .; V: TRBV7-9; CDR3: ASSEDRERTGELF
size: .; V: TRBV29-1; CDR3: SVDGLSTYNEQF
size: .; V: TRBV7-2; CDR3: ASSPPDWISGANVLT
size: many; V: TRBV7-9; CDR3: ASSSLIGPTDTQY
size: many; V: TRBV9; CDR3: ASSVGGTPSTDTQY
size: many; V: TRBV5-1; CDR3: ASSLRGMNTEAF
size: .; V: TRBV6-2/TRBV6-3; CDR3: ASSSWTSGRETQY
size: few; V: TRBV27; CDR3: ASSLVGSGANVLT
size: medium-sized; V: TRBV7-3; CDR3: ASSMTGQQTQY
size: many; V: TRBV7-8; CDR3: ASSPINEQF
size: many; V: TRBV29-1; CDR3: SVEDRDRDHYGYT
size: many; V: TRBV4-3; CDR3: ASSRNTGELF
size: few; V: TRBV9; CDR3: ASSLDDRVSEAF
size: .; V: TRBV9; CDR3: ASSPEALAGGTGELF
size: .; V: TRBV19; CDR3: ASSMAIATGRNTEAF